This TCR beta chain was retrieved from a study of T-cell reconstitution after alpha-beta-depleted transplantation in children. Trimming removed 5 bases from V and 5 bases from J, with 16 bases in between. This CDR3 region has 15 residues. The germline CDR1 and CDR2 sequences are SGHVS and FQNEAQ. This clonotype was detected a few times. Library preparation (for TCRbeta) was performed with unique molecular identifiers. One entry per CDR3 protein, called by TCRdb with MiXCR from the PCR reads. The sample consists of hundreds of thousands of distinct CDR3 sequences, around a third of them appearing once.

The rearrangement links TRBV7-8 to TRBJ1-5, with a tentative D call TRBD1 (5 bases). The clonotype was recovered from a human donor who donated a stem cell graft to a child with aplastic anemia. Sequenced here: PBMCs from the stem cell graft donor, sampled from the stem cell graft. In DNA, the CDR3 is TGTGCCAGCAGCCGCAGGGAAGTGGTGGATCAGCCCCAGCATTTT. Translating it yields CASSRREVVDQPQHF.